The following is a T cell receptor (beta chain) sequence with its context. The record originates from a study of graft-versus-host responses after intestinal transplantation. Study in general: Recipients had transplants, and these were multivisceral, liver-intestinal, or isolated intestinal. Recipients were all induced with anti-thymocyte globulin, then given tacrolimus and steroids for around three years.

Study conclusions and caveats: GvH clones occurred in recipient marrow; some first appeared in ileum or blood.

Per the germline V gene, CDR1 is MNHNY and CDR2 is SVGAGI (reference sequence). This CDR3 has 15 amino acids. Trimming removed 2 bases from V and 8 bases from J, with 13 bases in between. The method was immunoSEQ multiplex PCR; TCRdb's version includes in-frame clones alone and lacks a portion of them. The table includes some 4,000 clones, 29% detected once. This sequence was found in a human patient who was an organ donor for intestinal transplantation. This sequence joins TRBV6-6 and TRBJ1-6, with D unclear. This sample comprised alloreactive CD4+ T cells from a mixed lymphocyte reaction culture, obtained before transplantation. The subset was: CFSE-low proliferating T cells sorted from roughly six-day pre-transplant mixed lymphocyte reaction (GvH or HvG direction). The CDR3 sequence is CASSYSVPGDSPLHF. CDR3 nucleotide sequence: TGTGCCAGCAGTTACAGCGTACCGGGTGATTCACCCCTCCACTTT.